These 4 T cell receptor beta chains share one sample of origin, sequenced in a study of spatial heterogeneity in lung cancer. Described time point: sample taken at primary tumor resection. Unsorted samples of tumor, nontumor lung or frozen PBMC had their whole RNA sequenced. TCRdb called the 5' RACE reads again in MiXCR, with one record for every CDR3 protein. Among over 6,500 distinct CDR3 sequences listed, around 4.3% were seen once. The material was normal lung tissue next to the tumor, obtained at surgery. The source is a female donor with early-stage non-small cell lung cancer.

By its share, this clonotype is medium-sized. CDR3 coding DNA: TGTGCCAGCAGCATCGGGACAGGGGACAGCACAGATACGCAGTATTTT. This gives the protein CASSIGTGDSTDTQYF. This sequence joins TRBV5-5 and TRBJ2-3, with TRBD1 matching over 10 bases. The V gene's germline CDR1 is SGHKS and CDR2 YYEKEE (reference sequence). Losses at the gene ends were 4 bases for V and 0 bases for J; bases not matched to a gene: 5. The CDR3 is 16 residues long.

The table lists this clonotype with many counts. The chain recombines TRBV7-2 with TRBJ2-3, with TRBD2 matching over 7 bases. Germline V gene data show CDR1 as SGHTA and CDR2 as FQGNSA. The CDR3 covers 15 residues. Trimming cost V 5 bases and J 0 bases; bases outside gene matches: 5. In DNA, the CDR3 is TGTGCCAGCAGCCGGGCCGGGGGGAGCACAGATACGCAGTATTTT. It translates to CASSRAGGSTDTQYF.

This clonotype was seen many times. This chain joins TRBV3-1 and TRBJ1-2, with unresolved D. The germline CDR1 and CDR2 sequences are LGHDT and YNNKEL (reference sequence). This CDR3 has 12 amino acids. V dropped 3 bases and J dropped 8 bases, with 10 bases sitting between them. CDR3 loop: CASSQQNRGYTF. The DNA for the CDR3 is TGTGCCAGCAGCCAGCAAAATCGAGGCTACACCTTC.

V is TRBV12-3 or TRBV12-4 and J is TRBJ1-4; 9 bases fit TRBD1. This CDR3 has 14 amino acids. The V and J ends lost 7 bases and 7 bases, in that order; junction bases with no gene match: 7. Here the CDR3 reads CASTGDREGEKLFF. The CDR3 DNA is TGTGCCAGCACCGGGGACAGGGAGGGTGAAAAACTGTTTTTT.